The rows below give T cell receptor beta chains drawn from one sample of a study of blood T cell repertoires in COVID-19. Some clones are missing from TCRdb's copy, which holds only in-frame ones; the method was immunoSEQ multiplex PCR. Among roughly 68,000 clones listed, around 89% were seen once. The material sequenced was peripheral blood. Receptor source: a woman in her 70s with acute or convalescent COVID-19. CDR3s include the opening cysteine and the closing phenylalanine or tryptophan. The size field is filled for only some rows; it gives once, few, many or a size class.

CDR3,J,size,V
CASSPVAGAYNEQFF,TRBJ2-1,-,TRBV7-3
CASSLGTSGRIYNEQFF,TRBJ2-1,once,TRBV28
CAQGGGSYNEQFF,TRBJ2-1,-,TRBV12-3/TRBV12-4
CASSLTPSGGTRQFF,TRBJ2-1,-,TRBV7-3
CSAAGRGYTF,TRBJ1-2,-,TRBV20-1
CATSRQKGDSNYGYTF,TRBJ1-2,-,TRBV15
CASSQEWSGYTF,TRBJ1-2,-,TRBV3-1/TRBV3-2
CASSQDPGASGRPYNEQFF,TRBJ2-1,-,TRBV4-3
CASSLERVMNTEAFF,TRBJ1-1,-,TRBV5-1
CASSFTGFREKLFF,TRBJ1-4,-,TRBV2
CASSSSPGTGTYGYTF,TRBJ1-2,-,TRBV7-3
CASGPGGARETQYF,TRBJ2-5,-,TRBV12-5
CSALRVTEAFF,TRBJ1-1,-,TRBV20-1
CASSLGQINEKLFF,TRBJ1-4,-,TRBV7-2
CASSEAGSSGANVLTF,TRBJ2-6,-,TRBV2
CASSLAGQGTYEQYF,TRBJ2-7,-,TRBV7-2
CASSNNRTGSCFF,TRBJ1-4,once,TRBV21-1